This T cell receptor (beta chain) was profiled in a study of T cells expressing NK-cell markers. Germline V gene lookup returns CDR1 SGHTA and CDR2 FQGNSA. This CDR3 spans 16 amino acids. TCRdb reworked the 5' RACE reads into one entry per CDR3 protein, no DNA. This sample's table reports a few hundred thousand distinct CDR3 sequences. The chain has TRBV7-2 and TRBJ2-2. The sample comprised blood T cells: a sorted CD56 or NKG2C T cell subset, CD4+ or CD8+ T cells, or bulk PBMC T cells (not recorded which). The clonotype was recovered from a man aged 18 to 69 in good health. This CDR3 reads CASSSLGVVNTGELFF.